The 10 T cell receptor beta chains presented below share a single source sample, sequenced in a study of shared clonotypes between healthy human individuals. Assay used: immunoSEQ multiplex PCR; TCRdb lists only in-frame clones, some missing. The profile shows millions of clones, more than 80% of them singletons. The material sequenced was naive CD4+ T cells sorted from blood. Subset noted: CD45RA+ positively selected. These receptors were obtained from a man aged 18 to 30 in good health.

The chain employs TRBV6-6 and TRBJ2-5, with TRBD1 matching 10 bases. The DNA matches TRBJ2-7 better at its end, which makes the J call doubtful. The germline V gene has CDR1 MNHNY and CDR2 SVGAGI (reference sequence). The CDR3 length is 14 residues. CDR3 nucleotides: TGTGCCAGCAGTTCCCCGGGACAGGGGTCCGAGCAGTACTTC. This codes for CASSSPGQGSEQYF.

The chain employs TRBV7-2 and TRBJ2-2; D is unresolved. The CDR3 covers 15 residues. From germline, CDR1 is SGHTA and CDR2 FQGNSA. V was pared by 0 bases and J by 2 bases, with 7 bases between. The CDR3 loop reads CASSLAMTNTGELFF. The CDR3 DNA sequence: TGTGCCAGCAGCTTAGCGATGACTAACACCGGGGAGCTGTTTTTT. The full variable domain, its missing parts supplied by reference TRBV7-2 and TRBJ2-2, is GAGVSQSPSNKVTEKGKDVELRCDPISGHTALYWYRQSLGQGLEFLIYFQGNSAPDKSGLPSDRFSAERTGGSVSTLTIQRTQQEDSAVYLCASSLAMTNTGELFFGEGSRLTVL.

This chain connects TRBV5-6 to TRBJ1-5; D might be TRBD1 (6 bases). V was shortened by 5 bases and J by 11 bases, with 17 bases between the two germline ends. This CDR3 comprises 13 residues. CDR1 and CDR2 (germline): SGHDT, YYEEEE. This CDR3 reads CASSYRDTLAQHF. CDR3 bases: TGTGCCAGCAGTTACCGGGACACCTTGGCCCAGCATTTT.

The chain couples TRBV7-2 to TRBJ2-1; maybe TRBD2 (5 bases). V gave up 5 bases and J gave up 2 bases, with 13 bases separating them. Germline V gives CDR1 SGHTA, CDR2 FQGNSA. The CDR3 sequence is 15 residues long. The CDR3 nucleotides are TGTGCCAGCAGCCCCTTTACCGGGGCCTACAATGAGCAGTTCTTC. Translated: CASSPFTGAYNEQFF. The whole variable domain, filled in from reference TRBV7-2 and TRBJ2-1, reads GAGVSQSPSNKVTEKGKDVELRCDPISGHTALYWYRQSLGQGLEFLIYFQGNSAPDKSGLPSDRFSAERTGGSVSTLTIQRTQQEDSAVYLCASSPFTGAYNEQFFGPGTRLTVL.

The chain employs TRBV7-2 and TRBJ1-2, with a tentative D call TRBD1 (6 bases). The V end lost 4 bases, the J end lost 4 bases, and 25 bases lay between the germline ends. The CDR3 consists of 18 residues. The germline CDR1 and CDR2 sequences are SGHTA and FQGNSA. This chain's CDR3 is CASSSPGTADRGAYGYTF. CDR3 sequence (DNA): TGTGCCAGCAGCTCCCCCGGGACGGCCGACCGGGGGGCCTATGGCTACACCTTC.

In DNA form, the CDR3 reads TGTGCCAGCAACCTGGGGGGACTAGCCCCCGGGGAGCTGTTTTTT. Translation gives CASNLGGLAPGELFF. The rearrangement joins TRBV11-2 to TRBJ2-2, with TRBD2 matching 9 bases. Germline V gene sequence: CDR1 SGHAT, CDR2 FQNNGV. V trimming: 7 bases; J trimming: 6 bases; junction bases outside the gene matches: 9. The CDR3 sequence is 15 residues long. The full variable domain, in which reference TRBV11-2 and TRBJ2-2 provide the parts outside the CDR3, is EAGVAQSPRYKIIEKRQSVAFWCNPISGHATLYWYQQILGQGPKLLIQFQNNGVVDDSQLPKDRFSAERLKGVDSTLKIQPAKLEDSAVYLCASNLGGLAPGELFFGEGSRLTVL.

A word on this clone: The identical CDR3 is also encoded by other nucleotide sequences in the sample. This chain links TRBV4-1 with TRBJ2-2; D could derive from TRBD1 or TRBD2 (5 bases each). CDR3 length: 16 amino acids. Germline loops: CDR1 MGHRA, CDR2 YSYEKL. V lost 0 bases and J lost 2, with 10 bases in between. The CDR3 loop reads CASSQEPGPNTGELFF. CDR3 nucleotide sequence: TGCGCCAGCAGCCAAGAACCGGGACCTAACACCGGGGAGCTGTTTTTT.

This chain connects TRBV2 to TRBJ2-1, with D possibly being TRBD2 (6 bases). Germline CDR1 reads SNHLY; CDR2 reads FYNNEI. The CDR3 has 12 residues. The V and J ends lost 8 bases and 7 bases respectively, with 12 bases between them. CDR3 in amino acids: CASGGLRNEQFF. The CDR3 DNA reads as TGTGCCAGCGGAGGGCTCCGTAATGAGCAGTTCTTC.

The CDR3 protein is CASTSGSGNIQYF. The CDR3 DNA reads TGTGCCAGCACCTCAGGGAGTGGAAACATTCAGTACTTC. V gene TRBV27 combines with J gene TRBJ2-4; perhaps D is TRBD1 or TRBD2 (5 bases each). V was trimmed by 7 bases and J by 6 bases, leaving 13 bases between them. In germline, CDR1 is MNHEY, CDR2 SMNVEV (reference sequence). The CDR3 contains 13 residues.

The V gene is TRBV7-9, the J gene TRBJ1-5, with 7 nucleotides matching TRBD1. The trim removed 5 bases at V and 2 bases at J, leaving 9 bases unmatched. The germline V gene has CDR1 SEHNR and CDR2 FQNEAQ (reference sequence). This CDR3 has 16 amino acids. The CDR3, as DNA: TGTGCCAGCAGCGCAAAGGGGGCGAAGGGCAATCAGCCCCAGCATTTT. Translation: CASSAKGAKGNQPQHF.